Following are 24 T cell receptor beta chains from one sample sequenced in a study of identical twins. Each CDR3 protein gets one entry after TCRdb re-called the 5' RACE reads with MiXCR. The sample has approximately 470,000 distinct CDR3 sequences, over 12% seen once. These data also featured in a second study, about yellow fever vaccine responses in identical twins.

What was sequenced was CD4+ T cells sorted from blood. The receptor source for this set is a woman between 18 and 30 years old in good health.

This chain's CDR3 is CASSLSGSAETQYF. CDR3 nucleotide sequence: TGCGCCAGCAGCTTAAGCGGGAGCGCAGAGACCCAGTACTTC. The V gene is TRBV5-1, the J gene TRBJ2-5, with 8 bases lining up with TRBD2. Germline V gene lookup returns CDR1 SGHRS and CDR2 YFSETQ. V was clipped by 2 bases and J by 4 bases; unmatched bases: 4. The length of the CDR3 is 14 residues.

Only a few counts were recorded for this clonotype. The rearrangement joins TRBV7-9 to TRBJ2-5; D perhaps matches TRBD1 (6 bases). Germline V gene data show CDR1 as SEHNR and CDR2 as FQNEAQ (reference sequence). V was clipped by 5 bases and J by 4 bases, with 14 bases between them. This CDR3 has 14 residues. The CDR3, as DNA: TGTGCCAGCAGCGCCCGGACAGAGGGAGAGACCCAGTACTTC. Its protein is CASSARTEGETQYF.

This clonotype was observed many times. For the CDR3, the DNA is TGCAGCGTGAGCGGTACCCTCCATAGCACAGATACGCAGTATTTT. The encoded protein is CSVSGTLHSTDTQYF. This chain uses TRBV29-1 with TRBJ2-3, with D perhaps TRBD2 (5 bases). Trimming shortened V by 6 bases and J by 0 bases, and 16 bases separated the two germline ends. CDR1 and CDR2 (germline): SQVTM, ANQGSEA. The CDR3 extends over 15 amino acids.

This chain links TRBV24-1 with TRBJ2-3; 9 nucleotides match TRBD1. The CDR3 has 15 amino acids. Germline trimming cut 12 bases from V and 1 base from J; bases unmatched to any gene: 10. The V gene's germline CDR1 is KGHDR and CDR2 SFDVKD. DNA of the CDR3: TGTGCCTCATCCCCCGGGGACAGGGGCACAGATACGCAGTATTTT. Encoded protein: CASSPGDRGTDTQYF.

There are many counts of this clonotype. The rearrangement uses TRBV29-1 and TRBJ1-1; tentatively, D is TRBD1 (6 bases). CDR1 and CDR2 (germline): SQVTM, ANQGSEA. The CDR3 loop spans 12 amino acids. V was clipped by 6 bases and J by 1 base, with 9 bases between them. The CDR3 DNA sequence: TGCAGCGTCAGGGGTTCGAACACTGAAGCTTTCTTT. Its translation: CSVRGSNTEAFF.

CDR3 in DNA: TGTGCCAGCAGGTCGGACTACCAGGGCTCCAATGAGCAGTTCTTC. Its protein is CASRSDYQGSNEQFF. The rearrangement joins TRBV5-4 to TRBJ2-1, with D tentatively TRBD2 (6 bases). The germline gives CDR1 SGHNT, CDR2 YYREEE (reference sequence). V was cut by 5 bases and J by 6 bases, with 18 bases left in between. CDR3 size: 15 residues.

This clonotype was seen just once. CDR3: CSARLAGDIQYF. CDR3 DNA: TGCAGTGCTAGACTAGCGGGGGACATTCAGTACTTC. The J gene is TRBJ2-4, the V gene TRBV20-1, with TRBD2 matching over 10 bases. This CDR3 has 12 residues. Germline assignment: CDR1 DFQATT and CDR2 SNEGSKA (reference sequence). V was pared by 2 bases and J by 8 bases, with 0 bases of the junction left unmatched.

This clonotype turned up a few times. The rearrangement joins TRBV10-3 to TRBJ2-2; possibly TRBD1 for D (6 bases). The CDR3 extends over 17 amino acids. From germline, CDR1 is ENHRY and CDR2 SYGVKD. Between the trimmed V and J ends, which lost 0 bases and 3 bases, there was a span of 14 bases. CDR3: CAISESPTGMHTGELFF. CDR3 DNA: TGTGCCATCAGTGAGTCCCCTACAGGGATGCACACCGGGGAGCTGTTTTTT.

This sequence joins TRBV7-2 and TRBJ2-1; maybe TRBD1 (6 bases). This CDR3 comprises 16 residues. V dropped 0 bases and J dropped 0 bases, with 9 bases sitting between them. Germline CDR1 reads SGHTA; CDR2 reads FQGNSA. The CDR3 coding sequence is TGTGCCAGCAGCTTAGCGGGGGCGAGCTCCTACAATGAGCAGTTCTTC. It codes for CASSLAGASSYNEQFF.

This rearrangement joins TRBV29-1 to TRBJ2-3, with D maybe TRBD2 (5 bases). Trimming removed 7 bases from V and 2 bases from J, with 16 bases in between. This CDR3 comprises 14 residues. CDR1 is SQVTM and CDR2 is ANQGSEA in the germline V gene. CDR3 DNA sequence: TGCAGCGCTCTGTTTAGCGTGGCCACAGATACGCAGTATTTT. Residues: CSALFSVATDTQYF.

The chain couples TRBV12-5 to TRBJ2-7; 10 nucleotides agree with TRBD2. CDR3 size: 16 residues. In germline, CDR1 is LGHNT, CDR2 FRNRAP. J gave up 7 bases and V 7 bases, and 16 bases lay outside the gene matches. The CDR3 DNA is TGTGCTAGTGCCCCCGGCAGCGGGAGGGCCTCGAAAGAGCAGTACTTC. It encodes CASAPGSGRASKEQYF.

The sample holds a few counts of this clonotype. The chain has TRBV5-1 and TRBJ2-1, with 11 bases aligning to TRBD2. Germline CDR1 and CDR2: SGHRS and YFSETQ. This CDR3 has 17 residues. V shed 0 bases and J 4 bases; nucleotides not matched to a gene: 6. The CDR3 DNA is TGCGCCAGCAGCTTGGGTTTGGCTAGCGGGAGGTACAATGAGCAGTTCTTC. This gives the protein CASSLGLASGRYNEQFF.

This clonotype appeared a few times. V gene TRBV29-1 combines with J gene TRBJ1-2; D is possibly TRBD1 (6 bases). The V end was cut by 3 bases, the J end by 5 bases, with 13 bases between. Germline-derived CDR1 and CDR2 are SQVTM and ANQGSEA. The CDR3 is 13 residues long. The CDR3 DNA reads as TGCAGCGTTGAGAGAACAGGGAATTATGGCTACACCTTC. It yields the protein CSVERTGNYGYTF.

This clonotype was counted between two and nine times. The V and J genes are TRBV24-1 and TRBJ2-2, with D hard to call. The germline CDR1 and CDR2 sequences are KGHDR and SFDVKD. Trimming stripped 9 bases from V and 3 bases from J, with 7 bases between. CDR3 length equals 12 residues. The CDR3 region has the DNA TGTGCCACCCCTAAATACACCGGGGAGCTGTTTTTT. Translating it yields CATPKYTGELFF.

V gene TRBV19 combines with J gene TRBJ2-1; TRBD2 aligns across 8 bases. Trimming took 6 bases from V and 8 from J; bases not matched to a gene: 15. Per the germline V gene, CDR1 is LNHDA and CDR2 is SQIVND (reference sequence). The CDR3 has 16 residues. DNA of the CDR3: TGTGCCAGTAGCCCCACTCCCGGGACTAGAACCCATGAGCAGTTCTTC. This codes for CASSPTPGTRTHEQFF. Looking up the rest from reference TRBV19 and TRBJ2-1 gives the full variable domain: DGGITQSPKYLFRKEGQNVTLSCEQNLNHDAMYWYRQDPGQGLRLIYYSQIVNDFQKGDIAEGYSVSREKKESFPLTVTSAQKNPTAFYLCASSPTPGTRTHEQFFGPGTRLTVL.

The chain employs TRBV19 and TRBJ2-7, with 9 bases that match TRBD2. CDR3 length equals 14 residues. The trim removed 5 bases at V and 7 bases at J, leaving 9 bases unmatched. The germline V gene has CDR1 LNHDA and CDR2 SQIVND (reference sequence). The CDR3 is CASSRSSGTGEQYF. The CDR3 nucleotides read TGTGCCAGTAGTCGGTCTAGCGGGACGGGAGAGCAGTACTTC.

The V call is TRBV10-3, the J call TRBJ1-1, with D perhaps TRBD1 (6 bases). Germline CDR1 reads ENHRY; CDR2 reads SYGVKD. Trimming took 4 bases from V and 3 from J, leaving 12 bases between them. The CDR3 length is 14 residues. The CDR3 spells CAISGMTGYTEAFF. The CDR3, as DNA: TGTGCCATCAGTGGAATGACAGGTTACACTGAAGCTTTCTTT.

This clonotype has a handful of counts. V gene TRBV18 combines with J gene TRBJ1-3; no clear D gene. Germline V gene data show CDR1 as KGHSH and CDR2 as LQKENI. This CDR3 has 15 amino acids. Trimming removed 3 bases from V and 0 bases from J, with 9 bases in between. The CDR3 spells CASSPNFSSGNTIYF. Written as DNA, the CDR3 is TGTGCCAGCTCACCTAACTTCAGCTCTGGAAACACCATATATTTT.

The V and J genes are TRBV10-1 and TRBJ2-4, with 7 positions matching TRBD1. Germline CDR1 WNHNN, CDR2 SYGVQD (reference sequence). The CDR3 consists of 18 residues. J lost 5 bases, V lost 3 bases, and 16 bases had no gene match. CDR3 residues: CASSDPAELAGTENIQYF. Written as DNA, the CDR3 is TGCGCCAGCAGTGACCCTGCGGAGTTGGCAGGGACAGAAAACATTCAGTACTTC.

This clonotype was picked up a small number of times. The CDR3 spells CASSLVEKGETQYF. As DNA, the CDR3 is TGTGCCAGCAGTTTAGTGGAGAAGGGAGAGACCCAGTACTTC. This sequence joins TRBV27 and TRBJ2-5; no reliable D call. This CDR3 spans 14 amino acids. V was shortened by 2 bases and J by 4 bases, with 11 bases between the two germline ends. The germline gives CDR1 MNHEY, CDR2 SMNVEV (reference sequence).

Only a few counts were recorded for this clonotype. The genes are TRBV4-1 and TRBJ2-3; D ambiguous. Germline lookup yields CDR1 MGHRA and CDR2 YSYEKL. Trimming shortened V by 8 bases and J by 1 base, and 10 bases separated the two germline ends. This CDR3 contains 13 residues. The CDR3 DNA reads as TGCGCCAGCTGGCAGGTTGGCACAGATACGCAGTATTTT. It specifies CASWQVGTDTQYF.

In its sample, this clonotype was seen a few times. The V gene is TRBV20-1, the J gene TRBJ2-7, with 14 bases identical to TRBD2. The CDR3 length is 16 residues. Germline V CDR1 and CDR2: DFQATT, SNEGSKA (reference sequence). After removal of 0 bases from V and 4 bases from J, the junction contained 5 bases not matched to a gene. The CDR3 region has the DNA TGCAGTGCTAGAGATGCCGGGACTAGCGGGGGATACGAGCAGTACTTC. Amino acid sequence: CSARDAGTSGGYEQYF.

The rearrangement uses TRBV9 and TRBJ2-7; TRBD2 might be the D (6 bases). Trimming removed 4 bases at V and 1 base at J, with 21 bases between. Per germline, CDR1 SGDLS and CDR2 YYNGEE. The CDR3 has 17 amino acids. CDR3 sequence: CASSHNPGRGSSYEQYF. The DNA for the CDR3 is TGTGCCAGCAGCCATAACCCGGGGCGGGGTAGTTCCTACGAGCAGTACTTC.

This clonotype occurred many times. V usage is TRBV29-1 and J usage is TRBJ2-1; no firm D call. Germline CDR1 reads SQVTM; CDR2 reads ANQGSEA. V was clipped by 8 bases and J by 5 bases, with 10 bases between them. The CDR3 is 11 amino acids. The CDR3 DNA reads TGCAGCCCTTGGGTGAACAATGAGCAGTTCTTC. This sequence encodes CSPWVNNEQFF.